Shown below are 21 T cell receptor beta chains from a single sample sequenced in a study of blood T cell repertoires in COVID-19 (dated by TCRdb to about 2020). The library was generated by the immunoSEQ multiplex PCR assay. TCRdb re-hosts the immuneACCESS table, in-frame sequences only. Its copies lack some clones; in the studies checked, an unresolved V gene accounts for under half of them, and the cause for the rest is not known. In this sample the table shows approximately 130,000 clones, 75% to 90% of which occur a single time. The ten largest clones add up to 2% to 3% of the sample. The sequenced material came from peripheral blood. The receptors derive from a man aged 50 to 59 with active COVID-19.

The gene calls are TRBV6-5 and TRBJ2-6, with D possibly TRBD2 on 5 matching bases. The CDR3 runs 13 residues. Germline V gene data show CDR1 as MNHEY and CDR2 as SVGAGI. V lost 8 bases, J lost 5 bases, and 10 bases lay in between. The CDR3 DNA reads TGTGCCAGCGCACTAGGAAGGGCCAACGTCCTGACTTTC. Translation: CASALGRANVLTF.

The V and J genes are TRBV9 and TRBJ2-3, with 9 bases lining up with TRBD2. Germline loops: CDR1 SGDLS, CDR2 YYNGEE. The CDR3 spans 15 residues. With V trimmed by 3 bases and J by 2 bases, 4 bases remained unmatched. Here the CDR3 DNA reads TGTGCCAGCAGCGCAAGCGGGGGGTACACAGATACGCAGTATTTT. This sequence encodes CASSASGGYTDTQYF. Full variable domain (rest looked up from reference TRBV9 and TRBJ2-3): DSGVTQTPKHLITATGQRVTLRCSPRSGDLSVYWYQQSLDQGLQFLIQYYNGEERAKGNILERFSAQQFPDLHSELNLSSLELGDSALYFCASSASGGYTDTQYFGPGTRLTVL.

The J gene is TRBJ1-2, the V gene TRBV19; unclear D gene. The germline gives CDR1 LNHDA, CDR2 SQIVND (reference sequence). The V end was cut by 2 bases, the J end by 0 bases, with 10 bases between. The CDR3 has 15 amino acids. CDR3 coding DNA: TGTGCCAGTAGTATAATATGGCGGACTAACTATGGCTACACCTTC. Its translation is CASSIIWRTNYGYTF. Together with reference TRBV19 and TRBJ1-2, the CDR3 gives the full variable domain: DGGITQSPKYLFRKEGQNVTLSCEQNLNHDAMYWYRQDPGQGLRLIYYSQIVNDFQKGDIAEGYSVSREKKESFPLTVTSAQKNPTAFYLCASSIIWRTNYGYTFGSGTRLTVV.

This chain connects TRBV5-1 to TRBJ2-3; 10 positions agree with TRBD1. Germline lookup yields CDR1 SGHRS and CDR2 YFSETQ. This CDR3 contains 15 residues. The V segment lost 5 bases and the J segment 3 bases; nucleotides outside the gene matches: 6. CDR3 nucleotide sequence: TGCGCCAGCAGTTACGGGACAGGGGCGACAGATACGCAGTATTTT. Amino acids: CASSYGTGATDTQYF.

This chain connects TRBV5-4 to TRBJ1-1; 9 positions agree with TRBD1. With V trimmed by 5 bases and J by 1 base, 12 bases remained unmatched. The length of the CDR3 is 17 residues. Per germline, CDR1 SGHNT and CDR2 YYREEE (reference sequence). The CDR3 sequence: CASSSTGQGWGNTEAFF. In nucleotides, the CDR3 is TGTGCCAGCAGTAGCACGGGACAGGGTTGGGGGAACACTGAAGCTTTCTTT.

The rearrangement joins TRBV30 to TRBJ1-1; the match to TRBD1 covers 7 bases. V shed 3 bases and J 3 bases; nucleotides not matched to a gene: 4. Germline-derived CDR1 and CDR2 are GTSNPN and SVGIG (reference sequence). The CDR3 length is 13 residues. The CDR3 DNA sequence: TGTGCCTGGAGCGGGGACAGCCACACTGAAGCTTTCTTT. This codes for CAWSGDSHTEAFF. Variable domain in full (rest from reference TRBV30 and TRBJ1-1): SQTIHQWPATLVQPVGSPLSLECTVEGTSNPNLYWYRQAAGRGLQLLFYSVGIGQISSEVPQNLSASRPQDRQFILSSKKLLLSDSGFYLCAWSGDSHTEAFFGQGTRLTVV.

The chain uses TRBV7-9 and TRBJ1-2; D ambiguous. Per germline, CDR1 SEHNR and CDR2 FQNEAQ (reference sequence). With 6 bases removed from V and 2 bases from J, the gap between germline ends came to 16 bases. This CDR3 is built from 15 residues. This chain's CDR3 is CASRSVRAANYGYTF. The DNA for the CDR3 is TGTGCCAGCAGGTCCGTCCGAGCTGCCAACTATGGCTACACCTTC. Combining the CDR3 with reference TRBV7-9 and TRBJ1-2 gives the whole variable domain DTGVSQNPRHKITKRGQNVTFRCDPISEHNRLYWYRQTLGQGPEFLTYFQNEAQLEKSRLLSDRFSAERPKGSFSTLEIQRTEQGDSAMYLCASRSVRAANYGYTFGSGTRLTVV.

The sample holds a few counts of this clone. The chain uses TRBV20-1 and TRBJ2-1, with D unresolved. V dropped 6 bases and J dropped 8 bases, with 11 bases sitting between them. This CDR3 comprises 11 residues. In germline, CDR1 is DFQATT, CDR2 SNEGSKA (reference sequence). The CDR3 DNA reads TGCAGTGCCCCGGTCGAATATGAGCAGTTCTTC. Translated: CSAPVEYEQFF.

V is TRBV5-1 and J is TRBJ1-1, with 8 bases lining up with TRBD1. Germline values: CDR1 SGHRS, CDR2 YFSETQ. J gave up 5 bases and V 0 bases, and 9 bases lay outside the gene matches. This CDR3 region has 16 residues. This CDR3 reads CASSLGQGALSTEAFF. The CDR3 DNA reads as TGCGCCAGCAGCTTGGGGCAGGGGGCTCTTTCGACTGAAGCTTTCTTT. The variable domain in full, completed from reference TRBV5-1 and TRBJ1-1, reads KAGVTQTPRYLIKTRGQQVTLSCSPISGHRSVSWYQQTPGQGLQFLFEYFSETQRNKGNFPGRFSGRQFSNSRSEMNVSTLELGDSALYLCASSLGQGALSTEAFFGQGTRLTVV.

V and J are TRBV5-1 and TRBJ1-4; D might be TRBD1 (6 bases). CDR1 is SGHRS, CDR2 YFSETQ, per germline. The germline V and J ends were trimmed by 0 bases and 7 bases, with 16 bases remaining between them. CDR3 length equals 16 residues. The CDR3 region has the DNA TGCGCCAGCAGCTTGGCATCGGGGGGCAAAGGTGAAAAACTGTTTTTT. Translated: CASSLASGGKGEKLFF.

This clone was picked up one time. The chain links TRBV5-4 to TRBJ1-5, with D possibly matching TRBD1 (5 bases). There are 13 residues in the CDR3. Between the trimmed V and J ends, which lost 4 bases and 4 bases, there was a span of 9 bases. CDR1 and CDR2 (germline): SGHNT, YYREEE (reference sequence). The CDR3 loop reads CASSNGQNQPQHF. CDR3 nucleotides: TGTGCCAGCAGCAACGGACAAAATCAGCCCCAGCATTTT.

The chain recombines TRBV7-9 with TRBJ2-1, with 8 bases matching TRBD2. The CDR3 spans 15 residues. Germline lookup yields CDR1 SEHNR and CDR2 FQNEAQ (reference sequence). The J segment lost 0 bases and the V segment lost 11 bases, leaving 9 bases of the junction unmatched. CDR3 coding DNA: TGTGCCGCCGTGTTAGCGGGGAGCTCCTACAATGAGCAGTTCTTC. As protein: CAAVLAGSSYNEQFF.

The chain joins TRBV19 to TRBJ1-3, with D tentatively TRBD1 (5 bases). V lost 2 bases and J lost 4, with 12 bases in between. Germline values: CDR1 LNHDA, CDR2 SQIVND (reference sequence). The CDR3 runs 15 residues. The CDR3 region is CASSIQGLRGNTIYF. CDR3 nucleotides: TGTGCCAGTAGTATACAGGGTCTAAGAGGAAACACCATATATTTT.

The gene calls are TRBV5-6 and TRBJ2-1, with TRBD2 identical over 11 bases. CDR1 is SGHDT and CDR2 is YYEEEE in the germline V gene. Trimming removed 1 base from V and 9 bases from J; junction bases left unmatched: 6. This CDR3 contains 15 residues. The CDR3: CASSLLAGGSGEQFF. The CDR3 DNA is TGTGCCAGCAGCTTGTTAGCGGGGGGGAGCGGTGAGCAGTTCTTC.

This chain joins TRBV7-2 and TRBJ1-2; D remains ambiguous. Deletions cut 3 bases from V and 5 bases from J, with 13 bases between. Per germline, CDR1 SGHTA and CDR2 FQGNSA. The CDR3 sequence is 14 residues long. The CDR3 region is CASSFDRVGYGYTF. CDR3 coding DNA: TGTGCCAGCAGCTTTGATCGGGTGGGTTATGGCTACACCTTC.

This chain joins TRBV5-1 and TRBJ2-3, with D unresolved. CDR1 SGHRS and CDR2 YFSETQ come from the germline V gene. Trimming took 0 bases from V and 2 from J, leaving 7 bases between them. The CDR3 is 14 residues long. The CDR3 DNA follows: TGCGCCAGCAGCTTGGGAGAGCACACAGATACGCAGTATTTT. It codes for CASSLGEHTDTQYF.

The chain uses TRBV6-6 and TRBJ2-7; D is uncertain. Trimming pared 6 bases from V and 4 bases from J, leaving 19 bases between. The CDR3 consists of 15 residues. Per the germline V gene, CDR1 is MNHNY and CDR2 is SVGAGI (reference sequence). CDR3 protein: CASSSPGLRLYEQYF. The CDR3 DNA follows: TGTGCCAGCAGCTCACCCGGTCTACGATTGTACGAGCAGTACTTC.

This sequence joins TRBV19 and TRBJ1-2; 9 nucleotides line up with TRBD1. This CDR3 is built from 15 residues. Germline trimming cut 5 bases from V and 8 bases from J; bases unmatched to any gene: 12. Germline loops: CDR1 LNHDA, CDR2 SQIVND (reference sequence). DNA for the CDR3: TGTGCCAGTAGTCCCCGGGACAGGGTTTTTCGAGGCTACACCTTC. Translating it yields CASSPRDRVFRGYTF.

The chain carries TRBV6-5 and TRBJ2-5; a possible D gene is TRBD1 (5 bases). Germline V lookup: CDR1 MNHEY, CDR2 SVGAGI. The ends were cut back, 8 bases at V and 2 bases at J, with 6 bases in the middle. The CDR3 has 11 amino acids. For the CDR3, the DNA is TGTGCCAGCCAGGGTCAAGAGACCCAGTACTTC. It is translated as CASQGQETQYF.

The rearrangement links TRBV3-1 (or the pseudogene TRBV3-2) to TRBJ2-4, with D maybe TRBD1 (6 bases). This CDR3 contains 14 residues. Trimming took off 4 bases at V and 8 bases at J, with 15 bases between the two ends. The germline gives CDR1 LGHDT, CDR2 YNNKEL (reference sequence). The CDR3, as DNA: TGTGCCAGCAGCCGCTTCCTAACAGGGCACATTCAGTACTTC. Residues: CASSRFLTGHIQYF.

The chain couples TRBV12-5 to TRBJ2-5; 13 positions match TRBD2. The CDR3 contains 16 residues. Germline V lookup: CDR1 LGHNT, CDR2 FRNRAP. V dropped 1 base and J dropped 4; count of bases not matched to a gene: 3. The CDR3 is CASGLGTSGGGETQYF. The CDR3 nucleotides are TGTGCTAGTGGTTTGGGGACTAGCGGGGGTGGAGAGACCCAGTACTTC.